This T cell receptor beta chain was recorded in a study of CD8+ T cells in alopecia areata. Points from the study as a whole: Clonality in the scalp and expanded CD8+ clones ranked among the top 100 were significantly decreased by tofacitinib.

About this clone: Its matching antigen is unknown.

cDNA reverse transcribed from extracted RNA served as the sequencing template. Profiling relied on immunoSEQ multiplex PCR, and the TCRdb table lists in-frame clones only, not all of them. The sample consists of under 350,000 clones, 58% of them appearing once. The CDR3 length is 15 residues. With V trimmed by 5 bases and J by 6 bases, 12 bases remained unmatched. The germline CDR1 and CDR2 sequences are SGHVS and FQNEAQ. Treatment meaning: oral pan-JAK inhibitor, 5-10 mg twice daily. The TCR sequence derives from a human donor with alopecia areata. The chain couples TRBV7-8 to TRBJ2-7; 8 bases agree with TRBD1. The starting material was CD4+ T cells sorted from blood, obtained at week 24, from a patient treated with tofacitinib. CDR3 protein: CASSPRTGRQSEQYF. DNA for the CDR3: TGTGCCAGCAGCCCCCGGACAGGGAGGCAGAGCGAGCAGTACTTC.